This record concerns one TCR beta chain sequence. This sample was included in a study of blood T cell repertoires in COVID-19. After removal of 6 bases from V and 3 bases from J, the junction contained 7 bases not matched to a gene. Germline values: CDR1 MNHEY, CDR2 SMNVEV (reference sequence). The CDR3 loop spans 14 amino acids. Data came from immunoSEQ multiplex PCR; TCRdb stores just in-frame clones and leaves some out. The sample includes about 160,000 clones, around 85% of them seen just once. V gene TRBV27 combines with J gene TRBJ1-2; 7 bases map to TRBD1. This TCR derives from a human donor with acute or convalescent COVID-19. The donor label of this sample is uncertain. Sequenced input: peripheral blood. In DNA, the CDR3 is TGTGCCAGCAGCAGGGACAGTTCTTACTATGGCTACACCTTC. This encodes CASSRDSSYYGYTF.